This TCR beta chain originates from a study of T-cell reconstitution after alpha-beta-depleted transplantation in children. Whole-study findings and limits: From surviving recipient T cells and thymic progenitors came the high day-60 TCRbeta diversity observed in some patients. Fresh T-cell production supplied most of the T-cell counts and diversity seen one year after transplant. Where alpha-beta T cells came from about two months after transplant was reportedly several hundred expanded graft clones.

V gave up 0 bases and J gave up 10 bases, with 19 bases separating them. CDR3 size: 15 residues. The germline V gene has CDR1 ENHRY and CDR2 SYGVKD. Points on this clonotype: What it binds is unknown.

The authors prepared the TCRbeta library with unique molecular identifiers. One entry per CDR3 protein results from TCRdb running MiXCR on the PCR reads. The sample comprises around 300,000 distinct CDR3 sequences, roughly 25% of which are singletons, and 9.5% to 13% rests with the top ten. The receptor's source is a male patient younger than 18 who had a stem cell transplant for acute lymphoblastic leukemia, so the T cells may come from the graft donor. The chain has TRBV10-3 and TRBJ2-7; D possibly corresponds to TRBD2 (6 bases). Source: PBMCs, mostly from graft donor cells, taken 180 days after TCRalphabeta/CD19-depleted stem cell transplant. CDR3: CAISESGLNVLSQYF. The CDR3 DNA reads TGTGCCATCAGTGAGTCGGGACTTAATGTATTGAGTCAGTACTTC.